These 27 T cell receptor beta chains were all obtained from the same sample, sequenced in a study of T cell responses to AZD1222 COVID-19 vaccine. The method was immunoSEQ multiplex PCR; TCRdb's version includes in-frame clones alone and lacks a portion of them. The sample has about 84,000 clones; approximately 85% are singletons. The specimen comprised peripheral blood, sampled 28 days after the second AZD1222 dose. These receptor sequences come from an adult who received the AZD1222 COVID-19 vaccine.

The V call is TRBV9, the J call TRBJ1-2, with a weak D call TRBD1 (5 bases). The V gene's germline CDR1 is SGDLS and CDR2 YYNGEE. The V end lost 0 bases, the J end lost 4 bases, and 13 bases lay between the germline ends. The CDR3 sequence is 15 residues long. For the CDR3, the DNA is TGTGCCAGCAGCGTAGGAATACAGGAGATCTATGGCTACACCTTC. Its protein is CASSVGIQEIYGYTF.

The chain employs TRBV9 and TRBJ2-5; a weak D match, TRBD1 (6 bases). Deletions cut 0 bases from V and 0 bases from J, with 15 bases between. CDR3 length: 17 residues. Germline assignment: CDR1 SGDLS and CDR2 YYNGEE. The DNA for the CDR3 is TGTGCCAGCAGCGTAGGTCCGGACAGCAAGTACCAAGAGACCCAGTACTTC. Protein sequence: CASSVGPDSKYQETQYF.

This clone was seen more than once but under ten times. The chain links TRBV9 to TRBJ2-5; no clear D gene. The CDR3 length is 13 residues. CDR1 is SGDLS and CDR2 is YYNGEE in the germline V gene. The ends were cut back, 0 bases at V and 5 bases at J, with 8 bases in the middle. The CDR3: CASSVALVETQYF. CDR3 bases: TGTGCCAGCAGCGTAGCTTTGGTGGAGACCCAGTACTTC.

J is TRBJ2-2 and V is TRBV29-1; perhaps TRBD1 as D (6 bases). Germline V lookup: CDR1 SQVTM, CDR2 ANQGSEA. The V end lost 8 bases, the J end lost 1 base, and 11 bases lay between the germline ends. The CDR3 runs to 13 residues. CDR3 sequence reads: CSMRQENTGELFF. The DNA of the CDR3 is TGCAGCATGAGACAGGAGAACACCGGGGAGCTGTTTTTT.

The V and J genes are TRBV7-3 and TRBJ1-2, with no clear D. The CDR3 has 14 residues. Per germline, CDR1 SGHTA and CDR2 FQGTGA. Trimming shortened V by 5 bases and J by 0 bases, and 10 bases separated the two germline ends. CDR3 bases: TGTGCCAGCAGCGCGACTAGCGCTAACTATGGCTACACCTTC. Protein product: CASSATSANYGYTF.

V usage is TRBV7-2 and J usage is TRBJ2-7; weak D call: TRBD1 (5 bases). The CDR3 contains 11 residues. Germline V CDR1 and CDR2: SGHTA, FQGNSA. V was clipped by 10 bases and J by 3 bases, with 10 bases between them. CDR3 DNA sequence: TGTGCCACTAGGGGTGGCTACGAGCAGTACTTC. This translates into CATRGGYEQYF.

The chain has TRBV4-3 and TRBJ1-1; possible D gene TRBD1, 5 bases. This CDR3 has 15 amino acids. Germline CDR1 LGHNA, CDR2 YSLEER. Trimming left V 1 base short and J 5 bases short, with 14 bases between. The CDR3 is CASSQGLGRETEAFF. CDR3 DNA: TGCGCCAGCAGCCAAGGGCTAGGCAGGGAAACTGAAGCTTTCTTT.

The chain links TRBV12-3 or TRBV12-4 to TRBJ1-1, with D maybe TRBD1 (5 bases). The ends were cut back, 7 bases at V and 4 bases at J, with 13 bases in the middle. The CDR3 loop spans 13 amino acids. CDR3 nucleotides: TGTGCCAGCAACGTAGGGGAGAGCACTGAAGCTTTCTTT. Amino acids: CASNVGESTEAFF.

The CDR3 nucleotides are TGTGCCAGCAGCTTGGGGAATTTGGAGGGAAACACCATATATTTT. It is translated as CASSLGNLEGNTIYF. The V gene is TRBV11-3, the J gene TRBJ1-3; D ambiguous. Per germline, CDR1 SGHNT and CDR2 YENEEA. This CDR3 is 15 amino acids long. V shed 3 bases and J shed 4 bases, with 13 bases lying between them. The whole variable domain, remainder taken from reference TRBV11-3 and TRBJ1-3, is EAGVVQSPRYKIIEKKQPVAFWCNPISGHNTLYWYLQNLGQGPELLIRYENEEAVDDSQLPKDRFSAERLKGVDSTLKIQPAELGDSAVYLCASSLGNLEGNTIYFGEGSWLTVV.

This clone has only a few counts. The chain couples TRBV2 to TRBJ1-2, with D uncertain. The V end lost 0 bases, the J end lost 13 bases, and 9 bases lay between the germline ends. Per the germline V gene, CDR1 is SNHLY and CDR2 is FYNNEI. The CDR3 is made up of 11 amino acids. This chain's CDR3 is CASSEAMLFTF. The DNA for the CDR3 is TGTGCCAGCAGTGAAGCTATGCTTTTCACCTTC. Filled out from reference TRBV2 and TRBJ1-2, the complete variable domain reads EPEVTQTPSHQVTQMGQEVILRCVPISNHLYFYWYRQILGQKVEFLVSFYNNEISEKSEIFDDQFSVERPDGSNFTLKIRSTKLEDSAMYFCASSEAMLFTFGSGTRLTVV.

This chain links TRBV4-3 with TRBJ1-1; the match to TRBD1 covers 7 bases. Per the germline V gene, CDR1 is LGHNA and CDR2 is YSLEER. The CDR3 sequence is 16 residues long. V lost 0 bases to trimming and J lost 1 base; unmatched junction nucleotides: 5. Here the CDR3 DNA reads TGCGCCAGCAGCCAAGAGGTGACAGGGCCGAACACTGAAGCTTTCTTT. It is translated as CASSQEVTGPNTEAFF.

The genes are TRBV11-3 and TRBJ1-1; D remains ambiguous. The CDR3 has 16 residues. The V gene lost 1 base and the J gene lost 0 bases, with 12 bases spanning the gap. Per the germline V gene, CDR1 is SGHNT and CDR2 is YENEEA. CDR3 sequence: CASSLGTGYMNTEAFF. For the CDR3, the DNA is TGTGCCAGCAGCTTAGGGACGGGCTACATGAACACTGAAGCTTTCTTT.

The rearrangement joins TRBV28 to TRBJ2-4; possibly TRBD1 for D (5 bases). The CDR3 is 15 residues long. Trimming took off 3 bases at V and 5 bases at J, with 14 bases between the two ends. Germline-derived CDR1 and CDR2 are MDHEN and SYDVKM. In nucleotides, the CDR3 is TGTGCCAGCAGTTTGCCTACAGGCCTCCAAAACATTCAGTACTTC. This translates into CASSLPTGLQNIQYF.

The chain employs TRBV5-1 and TRBJ1-1, with a tentative D call TRBD1 (6 bases). This CDR3 spans 14 amino acids. CDR1 is SGHRS and CDR2 is YFSETQ in the germline V gene. With 1 base removed from V and 3 bases from J, the gap between germline ends came to 10 bases. CDR3 amino acids: CASSLTGADTEAFF. The CDR3 nucleotides are TGCGCCAGCAGCTTGACGGGGGCTGACACTGAAGCTTTCTTT.

The chain employs TRBV6-2 or TRBV6-3 and TRBJ2-1, with 12 bases lining up with TRBD2. The CDR3 runs 19 residues. Germline V CDR1 and CDR2: MNHEY, SVGEGT. The V and J ends lost 5 bases and 2 bases, in that order; junction bases with no gene match: 13. CDR3 nucleotides: TGTGCCAGCAGTCTCCCACCCCTCCCTAGCGGGAGGGCCTACAATGAGCAGTTCTTC. It specifies CASSLPPLPSGRAYNEQFF.

The chain joins TRBV24-1 to TRBJ2-2, with TRBD2 as a possible D gene (6 bases). Germline loops: CDR1 KGHDR, CDR2 SFDVKD. The CDR3 is 13 amino acids. Trimming pared 4 bases from V and 7 bases from J, leaving 9 bases between. The CDR3 loop is CATSDYGGGELFF. The DNA for the CDR3 is TGTGCCACCAGTGACTACGGGGGCGGGGAGCTGTTTTTT.

Only a few counts were recorded for this clone. DNA of the CDR3: TGTGCCTCCCGCCAAGGCTACAATGAGCAGTTCTTC. Translated, it gives CASRQGYNEQFF. The rearrangement links TRBV10-3 to TRBJ2-1; D not resolved. The CDR3 spans 12 residues. Germline-derived CDR1 and CDR2 are ENHRY and SYGVKD. Trimming cost V 11 bases and J 3 bases, with 11 bases left between them.

V usage is TRBV4-3 and J usage is TRBJ1-6, with TRBD1 matching over 8 bases. The length of the CDR3 is 16 residues. The ends lost 0 bases at V and 8 bases at J; junction bases unmatched: 6. Germline CDR1 is LGHNA and CDR2 is YSLEER. The CDR3 DNA is TGCGCCAGCAGCCAAGAGGCGGACAGGGTTTATTCACCCCTCCACTTT. Encoded protein: CASSQEADRVYSPLHF.

This clone came up once. The chain has TRBV2 and TRBJ1-2, with D tentatively TRBD1 (5 bases). This CDR3 contains 14 residues. With 6 bases removed from V and 8 bases from J, the gap between germline ends came to 19 bases. The germline gives CDR1 SNHLY, CDR2 FYNNEI. The CDR3 DNA sequence: TGTGCCAGCAGGAAGAGGGGTTTGGAGAACGGCTACACCTTC. Amino acid sequence: CASRKRGLENGYTF.

The rearrangement uses TRBV5-4 and TRBJ2-7; the match to TRBD2 covers 13 bases. The CDR3 consists of 18 residues. V was clipped by 4 bases and J by 0 bases; unmatched bases: 10. Germline V CDR1 and CDR2: SGHNT, YYREEE (reference sequence). The CDR3 region is CASSHGLAGVPLSYEQYF. CDR3 DNA sequence: TGTGCCAGCAGCCATGGACTAGCGGGAGTCCCCCTCTCCTACGAGCAGTACTTC.

V and J are TRBV7-2 and TRBJ2-1; tentative D call: TRBD2 (6 bases). This CDR3 contains 16 residues. Germline V gene lookup returns CDR1 SGHTA and CDR2 FQGNSA. V was trimmed by 8 bases and J by 2 bases, leaving 19 bases between them. CDR3 nucleotide sequence: TGTGCCAGCGGTATTGGGGGGAGTGAGGCCTACAATGAGCAGTTCTTC. This encodes CASGIGGSEAYNEQFF.

J is TRBJ2-1 and V is TRBV9; D unclear. In germline, CDR1 is SGDLS, CDR2 YYNGEE. This CDR3 has 13 amino acids. Trimming shortened V by 0 bases and J by 12 bases, and 13 bases separated the two germline ends. CDR3 in amino acids: CASSVGGGDWQFF. In nucleotides, the CDR3 is TGTGCCAGCAGCGTAGGAGGTGGTGATTGGCAGTTCTTC.

This chain links TRBV5-4 with TRBJ1-1, with TRBD1 as a possible D gene (6 bases). CDR1 SGHNT and CDR2 YYREEE come from the germline V gene (reference sequence). V was pared by 0 bases and J by 0 bases, with 9 bases between. The CDR3 has 15 residues. CDR3 sequence: CASSLGDTLNTEAFF. The CDR3 DNA reads TGTGCCAGCAGCTTGGGGGACACTTTGAACACTGAAGCTTTCTTT.

This rearrangement joins TRBV14 to TRBJ2-5; D remains ambiguous. Trimming took off 1 base at V and 7 bases at J, with 10 bases between the two ends. CDR1 is SGHDN and CDR2 is FVKESK in the germline V gene. The CDR3 sequence is 13 residues long. For the CDR3, the DNA is TGTGCCAGCAGCCAAGTTAGAGAAGGGACCCAGTACTTC. As protein: CASSQVREGTQYF. Variable domain in full (rest from reference TRBV14 and TRBJ2-5): EAGVTQFPSHSVIEKGQTVTLRCDPISGHDNLYWYRRVMGKEIKFLLHFVKESKQDESGMPNNRFLAERTGGTYSTLKVQPAELEDSGVYFCASSQVREGTQYFGPGTRLLVL.

This clone was counted a few times. The chain couples TRBV3-1 (or the pseudogene TRBV3-2) to TRBJ2-6, with no clear D. CDR3 size: 15 residues. The germline V gene encodes CDR1 LGHDT and CDR2 YNNKEL (reference sequence). V was cut by 4 bases and J by 0 bases, with 7 bases left in between. CDR3: CASSPVVSGANVLTF. The CDR3 DNA reads TGTGCCAGCAGCCCAGTAGTCTCTGGGGCCAACGTCCTGACTTTC.

J is TRBJ1-4 and V is TRBV9, with 7 bases lining up with TRBD1. This CDR3 spans 15 amino acids. After removal of 2 bases from V and 4 bases from J, the junction contained 5 bases not matched to a gene. Germline V lookup: CDR1 SGDLS, CDR2 YYNGEE. The CDR3 protein is CASSVGGQSNEKLFF. The CDR3 nucleotides read TGTGCCAGCAGCGTGGGGGGACAGAGTAATGAAAAACTGTTTTTT.

The V call is TRBV28, the J call TRBJ1-4, with 7 bases identical to TRBD1. CDR3 length: 14 residues. Trimming cost V 3 bases and J 5 bases; bases outside gene matches: 3. The V gene's germline CDR1 is MDHEN and CDR2 SYDVKM. This CDR3 reads CASSFGTANEKLFF. CDR3 in DNA: TGTGCCAGCAGTTTTGGGACAGCAAATGAAAAACTGTTTTTT.